One and the same sample provided the 22 T cell receptor beta chains below, sequenced in a study of T cell repertoires in cytomegalovirus infection. TCRdb itself ran the reads through MiXCR, one entry per CDR3 protein. Among under 300,000 distinct CDR3 sequences listed, roughly 12% were seen once. Sequenced material: PBMCs. Source of these receptors: a human donor in good health (CMV status not recorded). Some clones in this sample may be carry-over from other donors' samples.

The chain links TRBV12-3 or TRBV12-4 to TRBJ1-3; D is possibly TRBD1 (6 bases). The CDR3 runs to 15 residues. V lost 0 bases and J 0 bases, leaving 6 bases between the germline ends. CDR3 coding DNA: TGTGCCAGCAGTTTAGCAGGGGGCTCTGGAAACACCATATATTTT. Protein product: CASSLAGGSGNTIYF.

In this sample, this clonotype turned up a few times. This chain connects TRBV12-3 or TRBV12-4 to TRBJ1-1; 7 positions match TRBD1. With V trimmed by 3 bases and J by 6 bases, 4 bases remained unmatched. The CDR3 runs to 13 residues. The CDR3 DNA is TGTGCCAGCAGTTTTCAGGGACAGCCTGAAGCTTTCTTT. This codes for CASSFQGQPEAFF.

As DNA, the CDR3 is TGTGCCAGCAGCCAAGATAAGGGGGCACCCTACGAGCAGTACTTC. Translated: CASSQDKGAPYEQYF. The chain links TRBV4-2 to TRBJ2-7, with TRBD1 identical over 7 bases. Germline trimming cut 0 bases from V and 2 bases from J; bases unmatched to any gene: 4. This CDR3 has 15 amino acids. CDR1 and CDR2 (germline): LGHNA, YNFKEQ.

The chain links TRBV30 to TRBJ2-7, with TRBD2 matching 9 bases. Germline V CDR1 and CDR2: GTSNPN, SVGIG (reference sequence). The CDR3 has 14 amino acids. The trim removed 3 bases at V and 1 base at J, leaving 4 bases unmatched. The CDR3 DNA reads TGTGCCTGGAGCCTAGGACTAGCGTCCTACGAGCAGTACTTC. It codes for CAWSLGLASYEQYF.

The chain employs TRBV28 and TRBJ2-1; maybe TRBD2 (6 bases). The germline CDR1 and CDR2 sequences are MDHEN and SYDVKM. V shed 2 bases and J shed 3 bases, with 8 bases lying between them. The CDR3 runs 14 residues. As DNA, the CDR3 is TGTGCCAGCAGTTTAATAGCGGACTACAATGAGCAGTTCTTC. This codes for CASSLIADYNEQFF.

In this sample, this clonotype turned up many times. V usage is TRBV7-2 and J usage is TRBJ2-3; unclear D gene. Germline CDR1 SGHTA, CDR2 FQGNSA. V lost 4 bases and J 0 bases, leaving 8 bases between the germline ends. This CDR3 has 14 residues. CDR3 protein: CASSSTGSTDTQYF. CDR3 DNA sequence: TGTGCCAGCAGCTCCACCGGGAGCACAGATACGCAGTATTTT.

This clonotype was seen at least ten times. This chain connects TRBV7-2 to TRBJ2-5; D perhaps matches TRBD1 (6 bases). There are 14 residues in the CDR3. V dropped 5 bases and J dropped 5 bases, with 15 bases sitting between them. The germline V gene has CDR1 SGHTA and CDR2 FQGNSA. CDR3 in amino acids: CASSPGQASETQYF. CDR3 nucleotide sequence: TGTGCCAGCAGCCCGGGACAAGCAAGCGAGACCCAGTACTTC.

This clonotype was picked up many times. The chain has TRBV30 and TRBJ2-1, with TRBD2 matching 11 bases. In germline, CDR1 is GTSNPN, CDR2 SVGIG (reference sequence). This CDR3 contains 18 residues. J was trimmed by 1 base and V by 3 bases; bases with no gene match: 11. CDR3 DNA: TGTGCCTGGAGAACCGTGACTAGCGGGATAGGATCCTACAATGAGCAGTTCTTC. Encoded protein: CAWRTVTSGIGSYNEQFF.

This clonotype was counted between two and nine times. V and J are TRBV15 and TRBJ2-7, with D hard to call. This CDR3 is 12 amino acids long. Trimming pared 0 bases from V and 6 bases from J, leaving 6 bases between. Germline lookup yields CDR1 LNHNV and CDR2 YYDKDF (reference sequence). The CDR3 bases are TGTGCCACCAGCAGAGATGTAAGCGAGCAGTACTTC. Its translation is CATSRDVSEQYF.

This clonotype was counted ten times or more. V and J are TRBV7-9 and TRBJ1-1; D call uncertain. CDR1 and CDR2 (germline): SEHNR, FQNEAQ (reference sequence). V shed 1 base and J shed 3 bases, with 6 bases lying between them. The CDR3 sequence is 13 residues long. The CDR3: CASSLEFDTEAFF. The CDR3 region has the DNA TGTGCCAGCAGCTTAGAATTCGACACTGAAGCTTTCTTT.

This clonotype was counted many times. A clone one base away is much larger, so this may be a read error. The chain joins TRBV5-4 to TRBJ2-1, with no clear D. There are 13 residues in the CDR3. V was pared by 2 bases and J by 4 bases, with 7 bases between. Looked up from germline, CDR1 is SGHNT and CDR2 is YYREEE (reference sequence). CDR3 loop: CASSFGGYNEQFF. Here the CDR3 DNA reads TGTGCCAGCAGCTTTGGCGGTTACAATGAGCAGTTCTTC.

This CDR3 is CASSGDLSYEQYF. As DNA, the CDR3 is TGTGCCAGTAGCGGGGACTTATCCTACGAGCAGTACTTC. The chain has TRBV6-6 and TRBJ2-7; TRBD2 agrees at 8 bases. Per germline, CDR1 MNHNY and CDR2 SVGAGI (reference sequence). The CDR3 covers 13 residues. V was pared by 9 bases and J by 1 base, with 5 bases of the junction left unmatched.

The chain employs TRBV2 and TRBJ2-7; 10 positions agree with TRBD2. The CDR3 runs 15 residues. V was pared by 4 bases and J by 1 base, with 4 bases of the junction left unmatched. CDR1 and CDR2 (germline): SNHLY, FYNNEI. The CDR3 nucleotides are TGTGCCAGCAGTGGTATAGCGGGAGGATCCTACGAGCAGTACTTC. Its translation is CASSGIAGGSYEQYF.

This clonotype came up many times. Here the CDR3 DNA reads TGTGCCAGCAGCTTAACTCTAGCGGGAGTCAATGAGCAGTTCTTC. Encoded protein: CASSLTLAGVNEQFF. This rearrangement joins TRBV7-3 to TRBJ2-1; 10 bases are shared with TRBD2. Germline values: CDR1 SGHTA, CDR2 FQGTGA. The CDR3 runs 15 residues. J lost 6 bases, V lost 0 bases, and 2 bases had no gene match.

The V and J genes are TRBV6-2 or TRBV6-3 and TRBJ2-1; TRBD1 matches at 11 bases. There are 14 residues in the CDR3. Trimming cost V 5 bases and J 6 bases; bases outside gene matches: 3. CDR1 and CDR2 (germline): MNHEY, SVGEGT. The CDR3 is CASSGQGARNEQFF. In DNA form, the CDR3 reads TGTGCCAGCAGTGGACAGGGGGCACGCAATGAGCAGTTCTTC.

This clonotype has ten or more counts. V and J are TRBV11-2 and TRBJ2-7; D may be TRBD2 (5 bases). Germline CDR1 reads SGHAT; CDR2 reads FQNNGV. V lost 2 bases, J lost 2 bases, and 19 bases lay in between. The CDR3 length is 17 residues. The CDR3 spells CASSLRSEGSSPYEQYF. The CDR3 DNA follows: TGTGCCAGCAGCTTAAGGTCTGAGGGAAGCTCTCCCTACGAGCAGTACTTC.

The rearrangement uses TRBV20-1 and TRBJ1-1; possibly TRBD1 for D (5 bases). There are 15 residues in the CDR3. Germline CDR1 and CDR2: DFQATT and SNEGSKA (reference sequence). Trimming stripped 6 bases from V and 1 base from J, with 18 bases between. The DNA for the CDR3 is TGCAGTGCCAATATTCCGGGACGCCGGAACACTGAAGCTTTCTTT. This gives the protein CSANIPGRRNTEAFF.

The table lists this clonotype with a few counts. The rearrangement uses TRBV5-1 and TRBJ2-7; 8 nucleotides align to TRBD1. V shed 4 bases, J shed 5 bases, and the junction held 8 bases outside the gene matches. The CDR3 is made up of 14 amino acids. Germline V gives CDR1 SGHRS, CDR2 YFSETQ. The CDR3 bases are TGCGCCAGCAGCCCGGGACAGGCAGGGCACGAGCAGTACTTC. Translated, it gives CASSPGQAGHEQYF.

In the case of this clonotype: The junction does not match germline at one end; this may be a read error. The chain carries TRBV5-1 and TRBJ1-3; TRBD1 is a possible D gene (6 bases). This CDR3 has 14 amino acids. Per germline, CDR1 SGHRS and CDR2 YFSETQ. This CDR3 is CASSSTGSGNTIFF. The CDR3, as DNA: TGCGCCAGCAGCTCGACAGGCTCGGGAAACACCATATTTTTT.

V usage is TRBV7-8 and J usage is TRBJ1-2, with D unresolved. This CDR3 contains 17 residues. Germline CDR1 reads SGHVS; CDR2 reads FQNEAQ. Trimming took off 3 bases at V and 6 bases at J, with 23 bases between the two ends. The CDR3 DNA reads as TGTGCCAGCAGCTTTACGTCGGGAGCTACCCCCATTGATGGCTACACCTTC. Its protein product is CASSFTSGATPIDGYTF.

This clonotype was picked up many times. This chain connects TRBV7-2 to TRBJ1-2, with 7 positions matching TRBD1. Trimming cost V 0 bases and J 4 bases; bases outside gene matches: 2. This CDR3 is built from 14 residues. Germline CDR1 is SGHTA and CDR2 is FQGNSA. The CDR3 DNA sequence: TGTGCCAGCAGCTTAGCAGGGGGCGGCTATGGCTACACCTTC. This translates into CASSLAGGGYGYTF.

This clonotype was detected only a few times. In nucleotides, the CDR3 is TGTGCCTGGAGTGTAAGTTCCCAGGCAAGCTATGGCTACACCTTC. This sequence encodes CAWSVSSQASYGYTF. The chain carries TRBV30 and TRBJ1-2; D gene uncertain. Germline values: CDR1 GTSNPN, CDR2 SVGIG (reference sequence). V was trimmed by 0 bases and J by 4 bases, leaving 15 bases between them. This CDR3 contains 15 residues.